This T cell receptor beta chain originates from a study of blood T cells in healthy people across ages. Notes on this clonotype: Its antigen is currently unknown. Compared with germline, one end of the junction differs, possibly owing to a read error.

Germline lookup yields CDR1 MGHDK and CDR2 SYGVNS. The CDR3 runs 14 residues. A second about 7 to 11 cycle PCR used barcoded and J-beta primers. CDR3-containing paired-end reads numbering at least 2.5 million came from each sample. Via MiXCR, TCRdb re-called the 5' RACE reads, giving one row per CDR3 protein. The sample holds fewer than 2,000,000 distinct CDR3 sequences; roughly two fifths are singletons and the top ten take 20% to 25%. Study-level results: Fewer expanded clones and more diversity marked long-lived versus aged donors. Expanded clonotype shifts may have been confounded, as the donors had an unknown CMV status.

The chain couples TRBV25-1 to TRBJ2-1; D may be TRBD1 (6 bases). The specimen was blood. The source is a human donor in good health. The CDR3 region has the DNA TGTGTCAGCAGTGGACAGAATACCTACAATGAGCAGTTCTTC. Encoded protein: CVSSGQNTYNEQFF.